Listed here is a single T cell receptor (beta chain). In the study's own analysis: Reference gene primer amplification yielded estimated nucleated cell counts. The method was immunoSEQ multiplex PCR; TCRdb's version includes in-frame clones alone and lacks a portion of them. V, J and clone size are taken as reported in that table, and D and trimming were inferred from the DNA itself. The sample has 300,000 to 400,000 clones, more than 75% seen once. The entry originates in a study of blood T cell repertoires in COVID-19. The CDR3 has 16 residues. Per the germline V gene, CDR1 is KGHSH and CDR2 is LQKENI. Trimming removed 1 base from V and 1 base from J; junction bases left unmatched: 5.

The source material was PBMCs or T cells enriched from blood (not recorded which). This clonotype originated in a woman between 25 and 40 years old who had recovered from COVID-19. The rearrangement uses TRBV18 and TRBJ2-5, with 8 bases fitting TRBD2. The CDR3 coding sequence is TGTGCCAGCTCACCACTGTACGGGGGGGCCCAAGAGACCCAGTACTTC. Translated: CASSPLYGGAQETQYF.